A single sample gave rise to the 18 T cell receptor beta chains below, sequenced in a study of cytomegalovirus exposure and HLA in healthy donors. The PCR used 60 Vbeta and 13 Jbeta primers. TCRdb's table, derived via immunoSEQ multiplex PCR, lists solely in-frame clones and lacks some. The sample has roughly 130,000 clones; 84% are singletons. Material: PBMCs. The receptors come from a woman between 18 and 29 years old in good health and CMV-seropositive.

The chain recombines TRBV5-1 with TRBJ2-7, with D uncertain. Trimming pared 0 bases from V and 0 bases from J, leaving 7 bases between. From germline, CDR1 is SGHRS and CDR2 YFSETQ. CDR3 length equals 14 residues. The CDR3, as DNA: TGCGCCAGCAGCTTGGCGACGGGCTCCTACGAGCAGTACTTC. Translated, it gives CASSLATGSYEQYF.

The V and J genes are TRBV5-1 and TRBJ1-1; no definite D call. V dropped 0 bases and J dropped 2 bases, with 5 bases sitting between them. This CDR3 has 13 amino acids. Germline V gene lookup returns CDR1 SGHRS and CDR2 YFSETQ. CDR3: CASSLAVNTEAFF. In nucleotides, the CDR3 is TGCGCCAGCAGCTTGGCTGTAAACACTGAAGCTTTCTTT. The full variable domain, in which reference TRBV5-1 and TRBJ1-1 provide the parts outside the CDR3, is KAGVTQTPRYLIKTRGQQVTLSCSPISGHRSVSWYQQTPGQGLQFLFEYFSETQRNKGNFPGRFSGRQFSNSRSEMNVSTLELGDSALYLCASSLAVNTEAFFGQGTRLTVV.

The V and J genes are TRBV18 and TRBJ2-3; possible D gene TRBD2, 5 bases. The CDR3 is 10 amino acids. V was clipped by 8 bases and J by 8 bases, with 8 bases between them. Germline CDR1 reads KGHSH; CDR2 reads LQKENI. The CDR3 DNA follows: TGTGCCAGCGAGGGTCTTACGCAGTATTTT. It codes for CASEGLTQYF.

The rearrangement joins TRBV9 to TRBJ2-4, with TRBD2 matching 10 bases. The CDR3 is made up of 14 amino acids. The V segment lost 3 bases and the J segment 7 bases; nucleotides outside the gene matches: 4. Germline values: CDR1 SGDLS, CDR2 YYNGEE. The CDR3 loop is CASSGVAGGNIQYF. The CDR3 bases are TGTGCCAGCAGCGGTGTAGCGGGGGGTAACATTCAGTACTTC.

The genes are TRBV6-5 and TRBJ2-7; 8 bases match TRBD2. The CDR3 extends over 15 amino acids. CDR1 and CDR2 from the germline V gene are MNHEY and SVGAGI. V dropped 5 bases and J dropped 3; count of bases not matched to a gene: 9. DNA of the CDR3: TGTGCCAGCAGTACCCCACGGCGGGGGGTCTACGAGCAGTACTTC. This sequence encodes CASSTPRRGVYEQYF.

The CDR3 DNA sequence: TGTGCCAGCAGTTACCTCCGGGACAGCGGTTCACCCCTCCACTTT. Amino acids: CASSYLRDSGSPLHF. The gene calls are TRBV6-5 and TRBJ1-6, with 7 bases aligning to TRBD1. The CDR3 sequence is 15 residues long. CDR1 and CDR2 from the germline V gene are MNHEY and SVGAGI. After removal of 2 bases from V and 9 bases from J, the junction contained 7 bases not matched to a gene.

The chain recombines TRBV28 with TRBJ2-5, with 7 bases aligning to TRBD1. The germline V gene has CDR1 MDHEN and CDR2 SYDVKM. This CDR3 is 15 amino acids long. After removal of 7 bases from V and 1 base from J, the junction contained 9 bases not matched to a gene. CDR3 nucleotide sequence: TGTGCCAGCACCACTGGACAGGAGATCCAAGAGACCCAGTACTTC. This translates into CASTTGQEIQETQYF.

V is TRBV5-1 and J is TRBJ2-3; the match to TRBD1 covers 8 bases. The ends lost 3 bases at V and 5 bases at J; junction bases unmatched: 5. The CDR3 length is 14 residues. Germline loops: CDR1 SGHRS, CDR2 YFSETQ. The CDR3 loop reads CASSSDRGGDTQYF. In DNA, the CDR3 is TGCGCCAGCAGCTCCGACAGGGGTGGAGATACGCAGTATTTT.

This chain links TRBV11-2 with TRBJ1-2, with 8 bases aligning to TRBD1. The V segment lost 1 base and the J segment 3 bases; nucleotides outside the gene matches: 4. This CDR3 is built from 15 residues. Germline V gene lookup returns CDR1 SGHAT and CDR2 FQNNGV. DNA of the CDR3: TGTGCCAGCAGCTTAGCAGGGGGCGTTTACTATGGCTACACCTTC. Residues: CASSLAGGVYYGYTF.

The genes are TRBV5-4 and TRBJ1-1; D uncertain. The CDR3 loop spans 14 amino acids. Deletions cut 0 bases from V and 3 bases from J, with 9 bases between. The V gene's germline CDR1 is SGHNT and CDR2 YYREEE (reference sequence). In DNA form, the CDR3 reads TGTGCCAGCAGCTTGGGAGGGTCAGACACTGAAGCTTTCTTT. This encodes CASSLGGSDTEAFF.

The chain combines TRBV5-4 with TRBJ2-5; TRBD2 is a possible D gene (6 bases). CDR1 and CDR2 (germline): SGHNT, YYREEE (reference sequence). V was trimmed by 1 base and J by 5 bases, leaving 15 bases between them. The CDR3 totals 15 residues. The chain's CDR3 is CASSLWEAWGETQYF. The CDR3 DNA follows: TGTGCCAGCAGCTTGTGGGAGGCTTGGGGGGAGACCCAGTACTTC.

This chain uses TRBV7-9 with TRBJ1-1; no clear D gene. V was clipped by 2 bases and J by 5 bases, with 21 bases between them. Germline values: CDR1 SEHNR, CDR2 FQNEAQ (reference sequence). The length of the CDR3 is 17 residues. Here the CDR3 DNA reads TGTGCCAGCAGCTTAATCCCGTTGGCAGCGCCAAGGACTGAAGCTTTCTTT. It yields the protein CASSLIPLAAPRTEAFF.

The V and J genes are TRBV18 and TRBJ2-5; 9 bases map to TRBD1. Looked up from germline, CDR1 is KGHSH and CDR2 is LQKENI. V shed 2 bases and J 4 bases; nucleotides not matched to a gene: 5. The CDR3 totals 15 residues. The CDR3 is CASSPRGQGPETQYF. The CDR3 coding sequence is TGTGCCAGCTCACCAAGGGGACAGGGTCCAGAGACCCAGTACTTC. The entire variable domain, with the rest obtained from reference TRBV18 and TRBJ2-5, is as follows: NAGVMQNPRHLVRRRGQEARLRCSPMKGHSHVYWYRQLPEEGLKFMVYLQKENIIDESGMPKERFSAEFPKEGPSILRIQQVVRGDSAAYFCASSPRGQGPETQYFGPGTRLLVL.

This chain uses TRBV18 with TRBJ1-1; D unclear. Per the germline V gene, CDR1 is KGHSH and CDR2 is LQKENI. The length of the CDR3 is 12 residues. Trimming left V 1 base short and J 2 bases short, with 2 bases between. CDR3 protein: CASSPLNTEAFF. DNA for the CDR3: TGTGCCAGCTCACCACTAAACACTGAAGCTTTCTTT.

The table lists this clone with a few counts. This chain uses TRBV6-6 with TRBJ2-7; TRBD1 matches 11 bases. Germline loops: CDR1 MNHNY, CDR2 SVGAGI (reference sequence). The CDR3 covers 14 residues. With V trimmed by 5 bases and J by 3 bases, 3 bases remained unmatched. The CDR3 is CASSRDRGIYEQYF. The CDR3 region has the DNA TGTGCCAGCAGTAGGGACAGGGGGATCTACGAGCAGTACTTC.

The chain is built from TRBV27 and TRBJ2-5, with no clear D. The V gene lost 4 bases and the J gene lost 2 bases, with 5 bases spanning the gap. This CDR3 is 12 amino acids long. Per germline, CDR1 MNHEY and CDR2 SMNVEV (reference sequence). CDR3 sequence (DNA): TGTGCCAGCAGTTCCGGGCAAGAGACCCAGTACTTC. It encodes CASSSGQETQYF.

This chain connects TRBV10-3 to TRBJ2-5; 15 nucleotides line up with TRBD2. The V segment lost 11 bases and the J segment 2 bases; nucleotides outside the gene matches: 3. The CDR3 covers 14 residues. CDR1 ENHRY and CDR2 SYGVKD come from the germline V gene. The CDR3 DNA sequence: TGTGCCGCGGGACTAGCGGGGGGACAAGAGACCCAGTACTTC. The encoded protein is CAAGLAGGQETQYF.

The rearrangement uses TRBV2 and TRBJ1-2, with 7 bases matching TRBD1. The V gene end was trimmed by 6 bases and the J gene end by 4 bases; junction bases not matched to a gene: 5. Germline V gene data show CDR1 as SNHLY and CDR2 as FYNNEI. CDR3 size: 13 residues. This CDR3 is CASSHRDSYGYTF. In DNA, the CDR3 is TGTGCCAGCAGCCACCGGGACAGCTATGGCTACACCTTC.